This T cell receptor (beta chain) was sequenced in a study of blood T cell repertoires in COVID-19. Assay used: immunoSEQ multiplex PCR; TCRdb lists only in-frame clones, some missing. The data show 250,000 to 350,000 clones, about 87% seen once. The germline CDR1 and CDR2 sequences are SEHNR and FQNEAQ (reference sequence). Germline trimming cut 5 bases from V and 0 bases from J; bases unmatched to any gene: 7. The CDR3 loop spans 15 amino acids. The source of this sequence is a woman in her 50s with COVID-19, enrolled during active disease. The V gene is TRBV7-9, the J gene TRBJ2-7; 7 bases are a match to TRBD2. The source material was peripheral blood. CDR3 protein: CASSRRAGSSYEQYF. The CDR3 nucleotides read TGTGCCAGCAGCCGACGAGCGGGAAGCTCCTACGAGCAGTACTTC.